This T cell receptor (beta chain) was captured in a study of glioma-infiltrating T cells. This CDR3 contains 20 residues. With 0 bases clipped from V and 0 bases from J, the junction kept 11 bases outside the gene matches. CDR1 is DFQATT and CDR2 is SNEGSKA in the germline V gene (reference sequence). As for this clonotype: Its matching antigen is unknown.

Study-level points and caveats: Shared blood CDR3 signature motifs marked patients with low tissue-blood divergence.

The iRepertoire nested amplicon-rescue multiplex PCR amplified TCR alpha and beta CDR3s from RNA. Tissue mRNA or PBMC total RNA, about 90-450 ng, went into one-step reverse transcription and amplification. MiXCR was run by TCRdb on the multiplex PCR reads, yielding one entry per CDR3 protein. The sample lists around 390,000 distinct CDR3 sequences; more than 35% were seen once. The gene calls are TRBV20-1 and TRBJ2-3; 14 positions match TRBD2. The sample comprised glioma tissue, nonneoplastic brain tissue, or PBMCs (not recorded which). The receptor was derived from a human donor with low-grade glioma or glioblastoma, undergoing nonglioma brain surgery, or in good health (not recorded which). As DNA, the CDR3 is TGCAGTGCTAGAGATAGGGGGGGGACTAGCGGGAGAAGTAGCACAGATACGCAGTATTTT. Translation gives CSARDRGGTSGRSSTDTQYF.